The following is a T cell receptor (beta chain) sequence with its context. This entry is derived from a study of blood T cell repertoires in COVID-19. Germline CDR1 SGHTA, CDR2 FQGTGA. The CDR3 sequence is 16 residues long. Losses at the gene ends were 5 bases for V and 7 bases for J; bases not matched to a gene: 6. Libraries were prepared by immunoSEQ multiplex PCR; TCRdb keeps only in-frame clonotypes and omits some of them. Among around 400,000 clones, approximately 87% were seen once, and the ten largest hold roughly 2%. In Seattle, patients joined the study during active infection and were tracked longitudinally.

This rearrangement joins TRBV7-3 to TRBJ2-2; 14 bases align to TRBD2. The receptor comes from a woman aged 55-69 years with COVID-19, enrolled during active disease. Source material: peripheral blood. CDR3 bases: TGTGCCAGCAGCCCCAGACTAGCGGGGGGGCTCGGGGAGCTGTTTTTT. It encodes CASSPRLAGGLGELFF.